In its sample, the clone carrying this TCR beta chain was seen a few times. Its cognate antigen is unknown. This specimen comes from a study of T-cell memory formation after mild COVID-19. For the study at large: Largely, the TCR clusters proved donor specific. Study observations and caveats: Second-wave clones with a day 37 peak had unconfirmed SARS-CoV-2 specificity. CM and EM subsets held most contracting CD4+ clones; EMRA held CD8+ ones.

TCRdb reanalysed the 5' RACE reads using MiXCR and keeps one entry per CDR3 protein. The repertoire includes roughly 120,000 distinct CDR3 sequences, 22% of them detected once, and about 38% sits in the top ten. CDR1 and CDR2 (germline): SEHNR, FQNEAQ (reference sequence). V was clipped by 0 bases and J by 0 bases, with 10 bases between them. This CDR3 spans 16 amino acids. The sequencing input was PBMCs or a T cell subset sorted from them (not recorded which). The receptor was derived from a man between 18 and 35 years old who had mild COVID-19 (a few samples of this study predate the infection). Cell type and time point are not known. The chain joins TRBV7-9 to TRBJ2-3; D gene unclear. The CDR3 here is CASSLAHSASTDTQYF. CDR3 nucleotides: TGTGCCAGCAGCTTAGCGCATTCCGCTAGCACAGATACGCAGTATTTT.